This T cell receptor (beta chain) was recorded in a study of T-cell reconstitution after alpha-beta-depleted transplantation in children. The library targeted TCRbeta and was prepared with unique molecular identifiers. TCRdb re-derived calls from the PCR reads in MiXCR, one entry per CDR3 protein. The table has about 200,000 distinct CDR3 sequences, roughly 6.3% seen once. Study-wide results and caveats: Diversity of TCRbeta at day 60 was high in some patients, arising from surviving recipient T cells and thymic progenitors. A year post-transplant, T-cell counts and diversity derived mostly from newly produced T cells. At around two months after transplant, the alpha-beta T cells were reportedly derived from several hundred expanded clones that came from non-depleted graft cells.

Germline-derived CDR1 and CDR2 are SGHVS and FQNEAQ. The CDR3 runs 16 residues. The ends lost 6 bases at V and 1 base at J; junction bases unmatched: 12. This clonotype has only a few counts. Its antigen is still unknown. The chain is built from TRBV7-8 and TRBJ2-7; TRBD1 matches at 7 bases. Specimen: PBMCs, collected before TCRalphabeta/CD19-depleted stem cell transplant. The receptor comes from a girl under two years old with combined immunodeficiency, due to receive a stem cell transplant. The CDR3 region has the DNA TGTGCCAGCAGACCGAGAAAGACAGGGAAATCCTACGAGCAGTACTTC. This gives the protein CASRPRKTGKSYEQYF.